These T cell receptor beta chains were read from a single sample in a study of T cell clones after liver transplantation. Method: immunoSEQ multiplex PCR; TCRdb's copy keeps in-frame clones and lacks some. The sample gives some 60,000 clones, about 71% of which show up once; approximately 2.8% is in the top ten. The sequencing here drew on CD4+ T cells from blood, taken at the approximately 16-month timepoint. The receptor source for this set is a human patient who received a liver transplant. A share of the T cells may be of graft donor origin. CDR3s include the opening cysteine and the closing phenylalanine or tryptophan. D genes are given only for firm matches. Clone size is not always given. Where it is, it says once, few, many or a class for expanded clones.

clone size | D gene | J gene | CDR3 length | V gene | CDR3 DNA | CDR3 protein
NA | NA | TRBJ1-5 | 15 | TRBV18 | TGTGCCAGCTCACCCGGGACGCAAAGCAATCAGCCCCAGCATTTT | CASSPGTQSNQPQHF
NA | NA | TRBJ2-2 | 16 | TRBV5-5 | TGTGCCAGCAGACATCAACCCCCACAAAGTGCCGGGGAGCTGTTTTTT | CASRHQPPQSAGELFF
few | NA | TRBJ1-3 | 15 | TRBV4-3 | TGCGCCAGCAGCCACCAGCTCGACGCACGAGGCACCATATATTTT | CASSHQLDARGTIYF
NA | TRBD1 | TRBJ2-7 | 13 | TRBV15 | TGTGCCACCAGCAGGACAGGGGCCTACGAGCAGTACTTC | CATSRTGAYEQYF
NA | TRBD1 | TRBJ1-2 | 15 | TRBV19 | TGTGCCAGTAGTTCCCGGGACAGGGGGCGAGATGGCTACACCTTC | CASSSRDRGRDGYTF
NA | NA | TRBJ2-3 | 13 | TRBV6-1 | TGTGCCAGCAAAGGCACAGGCACAGATACGCAGTATTTT | CASKGTGTDTQYF
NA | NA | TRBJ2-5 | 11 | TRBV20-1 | TGCAGTGCTAGAGAAGTTGAGACCCAGTACTTC | CSAREVETQYF
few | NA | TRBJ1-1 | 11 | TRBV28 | TGTGCCAGCAGTGCGGGAACTGAAGCTTTCTTT | CASSAGTEAFF
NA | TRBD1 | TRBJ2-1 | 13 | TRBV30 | TGTGCCTGGGTACAGGGGGCCCAATATGAGCAGTTCTTC | CAWVQGAQYEQFF
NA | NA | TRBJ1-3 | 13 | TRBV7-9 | TGTGCCAGCAAGTGGCGGGGTGGAAACACCATATATTTT | CASKWRGGNTIYF
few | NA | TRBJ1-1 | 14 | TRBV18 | TGTGCCAGCTCACCCGGGGCCCGGAACACTGAAGCTTTCTTT | CASSPGARNTEAFF
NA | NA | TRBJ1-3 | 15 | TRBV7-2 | TGTGCCAGCAGCTTAGCGTCCGGGTCTGGAAACACCATATATTTT | CASSLASGSGNTIYF
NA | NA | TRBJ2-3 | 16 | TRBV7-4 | TGTGCCAGCAGCTTAGAAGGACAGCATTACACAGATACGCAGTATTTT | CASSLEGQHYTDTQYF
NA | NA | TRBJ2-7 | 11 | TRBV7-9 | TGTGCCAGCAGCTTACTGGGGGGGCAGTACTTC | CASSLLGGQYF
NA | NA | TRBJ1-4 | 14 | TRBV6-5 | TGTGCCAGCAGTAGGACAGTCCTTAATGAAAAACTGTTTTTT | CASSRTVLNEKLFF
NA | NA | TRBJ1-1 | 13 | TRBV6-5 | TGTGCCAGCAGCGACGCAGGGCGGACTGAAGCTTTCTTT | CASSDAGRTEAFF
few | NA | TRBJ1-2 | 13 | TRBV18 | TGTGCCAGCTCACCAGGCACTAACTATGGCTACACCTTC | CASSPGTNYGYTF
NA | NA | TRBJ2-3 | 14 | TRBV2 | TGTGCCAGCACATTTCGTATCAACACAGATACGCAGTATTTT | CASTFRINTDTQYF
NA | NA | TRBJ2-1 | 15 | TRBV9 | TGTGCCAGCAGCGGAGGCTCCCTAGGTCACAATGAGCAGTTCTTC | CASSGGSLGHNEQFF
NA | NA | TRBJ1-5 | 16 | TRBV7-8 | TGTGCCAGCAGCTTAGCTGATAGACGGACAAATCAGCCCCAGCATTTT | CASSLADRRTNQPQHF
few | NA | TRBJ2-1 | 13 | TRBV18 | TGTGCCAGCTCACCTGCGAACTACAATGAGCAGTTCTTC | CASSPANYNEQFF
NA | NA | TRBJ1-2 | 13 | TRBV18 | TGTGCCAGCTCACCACAGGGCCTATATGGCTACACCTTC | CASSPQGLYGYTF
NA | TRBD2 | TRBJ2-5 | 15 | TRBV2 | TGTGCCAGCAGTGAAACTAGCGGGGGGTTTCAGACCCAGTACTTC | CASSETSGGFQTQYF
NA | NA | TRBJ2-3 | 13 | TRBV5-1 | TGCGCCAGCAGCTTGTCAGGGCTAGATACGCAGTATTTT | CASSLSGLDTQYF
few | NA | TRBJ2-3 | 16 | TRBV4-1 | TGCGCCAGCAGCCAAGATCGGGGGGCTAGCACAGATACGCAGTATTTT | CASSQDRGASTDTQYF
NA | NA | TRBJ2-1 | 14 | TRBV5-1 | TGCGCCAGCAGCCTAGGGAGCTCCTACAATGAGCAGTTCTTC | CASSLGSSYNEQFF
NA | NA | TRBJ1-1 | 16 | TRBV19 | TGTGCCAGTAGTATTTGGAGGGGCGCGGGTGGCACTGAAGCTTTCTTT | CASSIWRGAGGTEAFF
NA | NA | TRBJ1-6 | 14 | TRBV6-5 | TGTGCCAGCAGTCGAAGCTCCTATAATTCACCCCTCCACTTT | CASSRSSYNSPLHF
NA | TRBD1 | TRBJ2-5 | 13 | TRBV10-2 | TGCGCCAGCAGTGGACAGGGCGGGGAGACCCAGTACTTC | CASSGQGGETQYF
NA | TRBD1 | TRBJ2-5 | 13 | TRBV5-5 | TGTGCCAGCAGCGGGACAGACCAAGAGACCCAGTACTTC | CASSGTDQETQYF
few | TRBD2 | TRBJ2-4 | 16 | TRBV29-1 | TGCAGCGTTGGTGGACTAGCGGGGCGGGTTGAAAACATTCAGTACTTC | CSVGGLAGRVENIQYF
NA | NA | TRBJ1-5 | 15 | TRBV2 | TGTGCCAGCAGTGAACAGGGTATTTCCAATCAGCCCCAGCATTTT | CASSEQGISNQPQHF
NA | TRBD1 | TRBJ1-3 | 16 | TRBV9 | TGTGCCAGCAGCGCGGCCGGGACAGGCTCTGGAAACACCATATATTTT | CASSAAGTGSGNTIYF
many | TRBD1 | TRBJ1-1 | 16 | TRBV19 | TGTGCCACTGCTCGGAACAGGGGAGGGATGAACACTGAAGCTTTCTTT | CATARNRGGMNTEAFF
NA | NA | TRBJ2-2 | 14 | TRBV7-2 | TGTGCCAGCAGACTACGTCGGAACACCGGGGAGCTGTTTTTT | CASRLRRNTGELFF
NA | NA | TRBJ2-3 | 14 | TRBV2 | TGTGCCAGCAGTTTAGGACTATCCACAGATACGCAGTATTTT | CASSLGLSTDTQYF
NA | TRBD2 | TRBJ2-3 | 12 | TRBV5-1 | TGCGCCAGCAGCTTGAGAGCGGGAGTTCAGTATTTT | CASSLRAGVQYF
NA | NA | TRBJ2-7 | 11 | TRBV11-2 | TGTGCCAGCAGCCCTCTCGGTGAGCAGTACTTC | CASSPLGEQYF
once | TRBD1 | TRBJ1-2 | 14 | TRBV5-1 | TGCGCCAGCAGCTTGGGTCAGGGGGCATTTGGCTACACCTTC | CASSLGQGAFGYTF
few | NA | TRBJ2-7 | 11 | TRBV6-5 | TGTGCCAGCAGTACAGGGTTGGAGCAGTACTTC | CASSTGLEQYF
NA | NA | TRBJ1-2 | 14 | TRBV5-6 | TGTGCCAGCAGCTTGGTCCGGGCTCACTATGGCTACACCTTC | CASSLVRAHYGYTF
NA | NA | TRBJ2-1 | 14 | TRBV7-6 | TGTGCCAGCAGCTTCGGGGGTACCTACAATGAGCAGTTCTTC | CASSFGGTYNEQFF
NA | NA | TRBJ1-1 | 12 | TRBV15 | TGTGCCACCAGCAGAGCGGACAGTGAAGCTTTCTTT | CATSRADSEAFF
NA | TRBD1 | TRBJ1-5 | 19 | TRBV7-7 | TGTGCCAGCAGCTTACCCCGGGACAGGGGAGTACATAGCAATCAGCCCCAGCATTTT | CASSLPRDRGVHSNQPQHF
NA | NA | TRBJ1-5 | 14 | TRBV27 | TGTGCCAGCAGTTTCCAGGGGAAGAATCAGCCCCAGCATTTT | CASSFQGKNQPQHF
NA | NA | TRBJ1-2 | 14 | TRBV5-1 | TGCGCCAGCAGCGAAGGGACACCCCTCTATGGCTACACCTTC | CASSEGTPLYGYTF
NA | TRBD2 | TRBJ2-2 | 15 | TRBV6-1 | TGTGCCAGCAGTCCTGGACTAGTAGCCACCGGGGAGCTGTTTTTT | CASSPGLVATGELFF
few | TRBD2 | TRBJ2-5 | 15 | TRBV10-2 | TGCGCCAGCAGTGAGACTAGCGGGGGCCAAGAGACCCAGTACTTC | CASSETSGGQETQYF
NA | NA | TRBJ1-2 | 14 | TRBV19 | TGTGCCAGTAGTATACGGGCCTCTATCCAAGGCTACACCTTC | CASSIRASIQGYTF
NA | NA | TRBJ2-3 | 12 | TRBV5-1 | TGCGCCAGCAGCGCTTGGGACGATACGCAGTATTTT | CASSAWDDTQYF
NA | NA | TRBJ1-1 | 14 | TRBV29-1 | TGCAGCACCCGGATGGCGGGAGGAGACACTGAAGCTTTCTTT | CSTRMAGGDTEAFF
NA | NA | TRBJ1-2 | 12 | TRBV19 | TGTGCCAGTACCCCGGGTACCTATGGCTACACCTTC | CASTPGTYGYTF
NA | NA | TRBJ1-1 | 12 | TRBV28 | TGTGCCAGCAGTTTGGGTCGGACTGAAGCTTTCTTT | CASSLGRTEAFF
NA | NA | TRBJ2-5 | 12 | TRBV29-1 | TGCAGCGTCCGGGACGGTCAAGAGACCCAGTACTTC | CSVRDGQETQYF
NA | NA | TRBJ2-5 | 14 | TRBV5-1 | TGCGCCAGCAGCGCCGGGACTGCTCAAGAGACCCAGTACTTC | CASSAGTAQETQYF
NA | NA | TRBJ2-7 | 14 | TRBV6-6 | TGTGCCAGCCACAGAAACTCCATCTCCTACGAGCAGTACTTC | CASHRNSISYEQYF
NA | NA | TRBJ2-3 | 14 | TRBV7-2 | TGTGCCAGCAGCTTAGTGGGCCGCACAGATACGCAGTATTTT | CASSLVGRTDTQYF
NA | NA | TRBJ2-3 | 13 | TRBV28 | TGTGCCAGCTCGGGCGGGTCCACAGATACGCAGTATTTT | CASSGGSTDTQYF
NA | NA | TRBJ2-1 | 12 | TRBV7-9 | TGTGCCAGCAGCTTAGTTTTTGGTGAGCAGTTCTTC | CASSLVFGEQFF